The sequence of this T cell receptor beta chain was determined in a study of shared clonotypes between healthy human individuals. The germline V gene has CDR1 SNHLY and CDR2 FYNNEI. The CDR3 covers 16 residues. V trimming: 5 bases; J trimming: 6 bases; junction bases outside the gene matches: 10. Sequencing was performed with immunoSEQ multiplex PCR; in TCRdb, only in-frame clones are kept and a portion is missing. The top ten hold around 0.15% of the sample, which has millions of clones, roughly nine tenths seen once. The sequencing input was naive CD4+ T cells sorted from blood. As to subset: CD45RA+ positively selected. This receptor was obtained from a man aged 18 to 29 in good health. This chain joins TRBV2 and TRBJ1-4; 9 bases agree with TRBD1. The CDR3 reads CASSKGGRQGDEKLFF. CDR3 in DNA: TGTGCCAGCAGTAAAGGTGGGAGACAGGGGGATGAAAAACTGTTTTTT.